This T cell receptor (beta chain) was sequenced in a study of T cells after yellow fever vaccination. Whole-study findings and limits: Abundant clonotypes from the bulk population could get into FACS-sorted repertoires as contaminants.

This clonotype showed up many times. Its specificity is not known. In TCRdb, the 5' RACE reads were re-called with MiXCR into one record per CDR3 protein. The table shows roughly 340,000 distinct CDR3 sequences, with 8.7% occurring only once. The V and J ends lost 3 bases and 5 bases respectively, with 10 bases between them. This CDR3 comprises 14 residues. CDR1 and CDR2 from the germline V gene are SGHNT and YENEEA. The sample here was PBMCs, taken on the day of the first yellow fever vaccination. The clonotype was recovered from a man between 18 and 29 years old who received the YFV17D yellow fever vaccine. This chain uses TRBV11-3 with TRBJ2-2; D remains ambiguous. CDR3 residues: CASSFRPNTGELFF. CDR3 DNA: TGTGCCAGCAGCTTTCGACCCAATACCGGGGAGCTGTTTTTT.